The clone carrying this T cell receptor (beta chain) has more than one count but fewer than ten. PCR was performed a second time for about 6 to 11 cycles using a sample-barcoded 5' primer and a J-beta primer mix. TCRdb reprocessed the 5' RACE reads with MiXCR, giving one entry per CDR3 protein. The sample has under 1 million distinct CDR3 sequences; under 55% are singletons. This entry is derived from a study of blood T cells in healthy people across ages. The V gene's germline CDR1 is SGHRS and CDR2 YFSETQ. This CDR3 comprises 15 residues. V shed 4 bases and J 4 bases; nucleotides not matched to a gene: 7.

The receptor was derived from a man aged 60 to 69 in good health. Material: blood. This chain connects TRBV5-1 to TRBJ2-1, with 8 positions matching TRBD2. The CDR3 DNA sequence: TGCGCCAGCAGCCCCACCGGGGGGGGGTACAATGAGCAGTTCTTC. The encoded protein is CASSPTGGGYNEQFF.